In this sample, the clone carrying this T cell receptor (beta chain) turned up many times. Its cognate antigen is unknown. Via MiXCR, TCRdb re-called the reads, giving one row per CDR3 protein. Of 450,000 to 600,000 distinct CDR3 sequences in the sample, roughly 34% are singletons; the top ten hold about 17%. These data originate in a study of T cell repertoires in cytomegalovirus infection. Overall study results and limits: The ex vivo response showed dominance by HLA-C-restricted CMV-specific TCR beta clonotypes.

The source material was cultured PBMCs, sampled from culture after CMV antigen stimulation. This TCR came from a human donor in good health (CMV status not recorded). Some clones in this sample may be carry-over from other donors' samples.

CDR3 sequence: CASSWTGNTEAFF. The CDR3 DNA is TGTGCCAGCAGCTGGACAGGGAACACTGAAGCTTTCTTT. The chain links TRBV7-2 to TRBJ1-1, with 7 bases matching TRBD1. J was trimmed by 1 base and V by 4 bases; bases with no gene match: 0. Per germline, CDR1 SGHTA and CDR2 FQGNSA. This CDR3 has 13 residues.